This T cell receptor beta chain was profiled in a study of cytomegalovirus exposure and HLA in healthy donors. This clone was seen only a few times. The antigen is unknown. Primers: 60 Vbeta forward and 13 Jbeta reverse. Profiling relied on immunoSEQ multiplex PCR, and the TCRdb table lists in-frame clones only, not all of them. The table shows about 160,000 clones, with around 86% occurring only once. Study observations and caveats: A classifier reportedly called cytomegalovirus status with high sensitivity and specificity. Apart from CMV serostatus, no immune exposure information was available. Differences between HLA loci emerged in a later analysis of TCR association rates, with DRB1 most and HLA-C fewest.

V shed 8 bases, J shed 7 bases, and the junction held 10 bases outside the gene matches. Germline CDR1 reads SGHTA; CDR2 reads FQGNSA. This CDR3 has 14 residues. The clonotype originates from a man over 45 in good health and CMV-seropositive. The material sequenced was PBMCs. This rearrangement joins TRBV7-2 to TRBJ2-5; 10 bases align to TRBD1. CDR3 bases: TGTGCCAGCGGTCCGGGACAGGGGATTGGGACCCAGTACTTC. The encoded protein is CASGPGQGIGTQYF.